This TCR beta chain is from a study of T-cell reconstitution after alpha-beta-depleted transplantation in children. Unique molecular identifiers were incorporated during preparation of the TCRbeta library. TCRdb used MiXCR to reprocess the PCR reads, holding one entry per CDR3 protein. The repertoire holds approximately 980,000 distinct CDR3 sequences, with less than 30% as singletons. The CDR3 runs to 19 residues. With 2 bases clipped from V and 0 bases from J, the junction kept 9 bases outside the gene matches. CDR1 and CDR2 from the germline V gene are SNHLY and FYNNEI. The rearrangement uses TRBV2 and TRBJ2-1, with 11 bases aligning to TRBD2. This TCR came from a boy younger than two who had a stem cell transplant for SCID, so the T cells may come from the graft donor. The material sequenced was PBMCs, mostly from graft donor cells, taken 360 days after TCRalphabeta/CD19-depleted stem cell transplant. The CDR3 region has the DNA TGTGCCAGCAGTGAACCGGGACTAGCGGCCAAGGGCTCCTACAATGAGCAGTTCTTC. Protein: CASSEPGLAAKGSYNEQFF.